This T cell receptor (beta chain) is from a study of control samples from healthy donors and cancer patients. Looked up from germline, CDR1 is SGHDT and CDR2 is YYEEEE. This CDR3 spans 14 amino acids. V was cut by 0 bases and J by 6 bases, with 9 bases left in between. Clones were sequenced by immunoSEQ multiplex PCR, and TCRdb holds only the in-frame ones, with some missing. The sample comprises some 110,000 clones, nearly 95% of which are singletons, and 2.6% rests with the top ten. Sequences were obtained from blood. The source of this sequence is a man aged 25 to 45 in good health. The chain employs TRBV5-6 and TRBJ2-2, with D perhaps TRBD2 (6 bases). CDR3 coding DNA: TGTGCCAGCAGCTTGGGGGACTGGTCCGGGGAGCTGTTTTTT. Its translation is CASSLGDWSGELFF.